A single sample is the source of the 24 T cell receptor beta chains below, sequenced in a study of PD-1 blockade in classical Hodgkin lymphoma. After autologous stem cell transplantation all patients relapsed, and prior brentuximab vedotin exposure differed between cohorts. The assay was immunoSEQ multiplex PCR, and TCRdb's table has in-frame clones only and misses some. Found here are tens of thousands of clones, roughly 89% of them singletons; the top ten hold under 25%. The sample in question was peripheral blood mononuclear cells (PBMCs), obtained at baseline. These receptors came from a human donor with classical Hodgkin lymphoma.

This sequence joins TRBV10-2 and TRBJ1-5; D gene unclear. This CDR3 is 14 amino acids long. Germline assignment: CDR1 WSHSY and CDR2 SAAADI. V gave up 3 bases and J gave up 0 bases, with 6 bases separating them. The chain's CDR3 is CASSEDDSNQPQHF. The CDR3 DNA reads TGCGCCAGCAGTGAAGATGATAGCAATCAGCCCCAGCATTTT.

The chain joins TRBV5-1 to TRBJ2-7; possible D gene TRBD1, 5 bases. CDR1 and CDR2 (germline): SGHRS, YFSETQ. V gave up 0 bases and J gave up 2 bases, with 9 bases separating them. This CDR3 is 14 amino acids long. CDR3 nucleotides: TGCGCCAGCAGCTTGGTCAGGGCCACCTACGAGCAGTACTTC. Amino acid sequence: CASSLVRATYEQYF.

The chain recombines TRBV9 with TRBJ1-1, with D tentatively TRBD1 (6 bases). The CDR3 spans 15 residues. The V end lost 4 bases, the J end lost 0 bases, and 13 bases lay between the germline ends. Germline V gene lookup returns CDR1 SGDLS and CDR2 YYNGEE. The CDR3 reads CASSPRTALNTEAFF. In nucleotides, the CDR3 is TGTGCCAGCAGCCCCAGGACAGCATTGAACACTGAAGCTTTCTTT.

V is TRBV6-5 and J is TRBJ1-1; D unclear. Germline CDR1 MNHEY, CDR2 SVGAGI. Trimming removed 5 bases at V and 1 base at J, with 11 bases between. The CDR3 is 14 residues long. The CDR3 DNA sequence: TGTGCCAGCAGTCTCCGCGGGGAGAACACTGAAGCTTTCTTT. Translated: CASSLRGENTEAFF.

The sample holds one count of this clone. The rearrangement links TRBV10-1 to TRBJ1-5; 9 nucleotides match TRBD1. Trimming took 5 bases from V and 6 from J; bases not matched to a gene: 8. Germline V gene lookup returns CDR1 WNHNN and CDR2 SYGVQD (reference sequence). The CDR3 sequence is 15 residues long. The CDR3 bases are TGCGCCAGCAGTTGGCGGGACAGGGCCCGTCAGCCCCAGCATTTT. Translating it yields CASSWRDRARQPQHF.

This clone was seen a few times. V usage is TRBV19 and J usage is TRBJ1-5, with TRBD1 matching 10 bases. CDR1 is LNHDA, CDR2 SQIVND, per germline (reference sequence). The CDR3 length is 14 residues. V lost 7 bases, J lost 4 bases, and 4 bases stayed unmatched. The CDR3 sequence is CASTRTGGNQPQHF. CDR3 coding DNA: TGTGCCAGTACCCGGACAGGGGGAAATCAGCCCCAGCATTTT. The full variable domain, rest sourced from reference TRBV19 and TRBJ1-5, is DGGITQSPKYLFRKEGQNVTLSCEQNLNHDAMYWYRQDPGQGLRLIYYSQIVNDFQKGDIAEGYSVSREKKESFPLTVTSAQKNPTAFYLCASTRTGGNQPQHFGDGTRLSIL.

This clone was detected only once. V and J are TRBV28 and TRBJ1-5; D remains ambiguous. The CDR3 is 18 amino acids. Germline assignment: CDR1 MDHEN and CDR2 SYDVKM. Trimming removed 1 base from V and 1 base from J, with 17 bases in between. The CDR3 region has the DNA TGTGCCAGCAGTTTATCCCCCGGCCAGTTCCTGAGCAATCAGCCCCAGCATTTT. Residues: CASSLSPGQFLSNQPQHF.

The genes are TRBV29-1 and TRBJ1-1; maybe TRBD1 (5 bases). The CDR3 consists of 13 residues. Germline CDR1 SQVTM, CDR2 ANQGSEA. Trimming stripped 7 bases from V and 7 bases from J, with 19 bases between. The CDR3 DNA is TGCAGCGCCGGGACGGCTAGTCAAGGTGAAGCTTTCTTT. Its protein is CSAGTASQGEAFF.

The chain joins TRBV10-3 to TRBJ2-6; 10 bases agree with TRBD1. The CDR3 has 17 residues. Looked up from germline, CDR1 is ENHRY and CDR2 is SYGVKD. The trim removed 11 bases at V and 2 bases at J, leaving 12 bases unmatched. CDR3 in amino acids: CAARGQGMGPGANVLTF. CDR3 in DNA: TGTGCCGCCCGGGGACAGGGGATGGGGCCTGGGGCCAACGTCCTGACTTTC.

The chain combines TRBV12-1 with TRBJ1-1; the DNA was not used to check the table's D call, TRBD1. TRBV12-1 is annotated as a pseudogene. The CDR3 consists of 12 residues. The chain's CDR3 is CASLLQDPEAFF. Here the CDR3 DNA reads TGTGCCAGCCTTCTACAGGACCCTGAAGCTTTCTTT.

The V and J genes are TRBV7-9 and TRBJ2-3, with a possible D match to TRBD1 (6 bases). Trimming shortened V by 5 bases and J by 0 bases, and 18 bases separated the two germline ends. This CDR3 has 17 residues. The V gene's germline CDR1 is SEHNR and CDR2 FQNEAQ (reference sequence). CDR3 residues: CASSVGQSSFSTDTQYF. The CDR3 DNA follows: TGTGCCAGCAGCGTAGGACAGTCAAGTTTTAGCACAGATACGCAGTATTTT.

This CDR3 is CASSMTGYSGANVLTF. The CDR3 nucleotides are TGTGCCAGTAGTATGACAGGCTACTCTGGGGCCAACGTCCTGACTTTC. This chain uses TRBV19 with TRBJ2-6; a weak D match, TRBD1 (6 bases). The CDR3 has 16 amino acids. Germline V gene data show CDR1 as LNHDA and CDR2 as SQIVND (reference sequence). The V gene lost 3 bases and the J gene lost 0 bases, with 9 bases spanning the gap.

The chain joins TRBV28 to TRBJ1-2; D perhaps matches TRBD1 (5 bases). The CDR3 consists of 13 residues. CDR1 is MDHEN, CDR2 SYDVKM, per germline. Deletions cut 4 bases from V and 7 bases from J, with 13 bases between. CDR3 protein: CASSWGESSGYTF. DNA of the CDR3: TGTGCCAGCAGTTGGGGGGAAAGTTCTGGCTACACCTTC.

This chain connects TRBV15 to TRBJ2-1; 7 positions agree with TRBD2. The trim removed 8 bases at V and 2 bases at J, leaving 6 bases unmatched. CDR3 length: 14 amino acids. Germline V gene sequence: CDR1 LNHNV, CDR2 YYDKDF (reference sequence). The CDR3 DNA follows: TGTGCCACCGCTCGGGGAGGGCCCTACAATGAGCAGTTCTTC. This encodes CATARGGPYNEQFF.

The chain links TRBV5-1 to TRBJ2-7, with 9 bases that match TRBD2. The CDR3 runs to 15 residues. The V segment lost 4 bases and the J segment 6 bases; nucleotides outside the gene matches: 11. Germline-derived CDR1 and CDR2 are SGHRS and YFSETQ. The CDR3 sequence: CASSRSGTSLSEQYF. The CDR3 DNA is TGCGCCAGCAGCCGATCCGGGACTAGCCTCTCCGAGCAGTACTTC.

CDR3 nucleotide sequence: TGTGCCAGCAGCCCGAGGCGGTCCTATGGCTACACCTTC. This codes for CASSPRRSYGYTF. This chain joins TRBV5-6 and TRBJ1-2; D not certain. V was cut by 4 bases and J by 4 bases, with 11 bases left in between. CDR3 length equals 13 residues. Germline V gives CDR1 SGHDT, CDR2 YYEEEE.

The J gene is TRBJ1-5, the V gene TRBV4-1; D is perhaps TRBD1 (6 bases). The germline CDR1 and CDR2 sequences are MGHRA and YSYEKL. Deletions cut 1 base from V and 2 bases from J, with 12 bases between. The CDR3 is made up of 16 amino acids. CDR3 residues: CASSQGQAWGNQPQHF. The CDR3 bases are TGCGCCAGCAGCCAAGGACAGGCCTGGGGCAATCAGCCCCAGCATTTT.

J is TRBJ1-1 and V is TRBV7-9; D is uncertain. The germline CDR1 and CDR2 sequences are SEHNR and FQNEAQ (reference sequence). This CDR3 is built from 15 residues. V was shortened by 3 bases and J by 1 base, with 12 bases between the two germline ends. The CDR3 is CASSFFLGSNTEAFF. CDR3 bases: TGTGCCAGCAGCTTCTTCTTGGGTTCGAACACTGAAGCTTTCTTT.

The CDR3 reads CASSEAGVEQYF. As DNA, the CDR3 is TGTGCCAGCAGCGAAGCGGGAGTCGAGCAGTACTTC. V and J are TRBV6-4 and TRBJ2-7; 8 positions agree with TRBD2. Per the germline V gene, CDR1 is MRHNA and CDR2 is SNTAGT. V dropped 6 bases and J dropped 6; count of bases not matched to a gene: 4. This CDR3 contains 12 residues.

The table lists this clone with a few counts. V is TRBV9 and J is TRBJ2-6; D remains ambiguous. CDR3 length equals 16 residues. Germline CDR1 is SGDLS and CDR2 is YYNGEE. V lost 0 bases and J 1 base, leaving 8 bases between the germline ends. The CDR3 sequence is CASSVDWESGANVLTF. DNA for the CDR3: TGTGCCAGCAGCGTAGATTGGGAATCTGGGGCCAACGTCCTGACTTTC.

The CDR3, as DNA: TGTGCCAGCAGTCCAACCCCCGGGACAGGTCGGCACGAGCAGTACTTC. Protein product: CASSPTPGTGRHEQYF. This chain uses TRBV28 with TRBJ2-7, with TRBD1 matching 8 bases. V was clipped by 5 bases and J by 5 bases; unmatched bases: 14. This CDR3 contains 16 residues. CDR1 and CDR2 (germline): MDHEN, SYDVKM.

A few counts support this clone. The chain joins TRBV27 to TRBJ2-7; D gene ambiguous. With 7 bases removed from V and 3 bases from J, the gap between germline ends came to 4 bases. The germline gives CDR1 MNHEY, CDR2 SMNVEV (reference sequence). CDR3 length: 10 residues. In DNA, the CDR3 is TGTGCCAGCATGTACTACGAGCAGTACTTC. This sequence encodes CASMYYEQYF.

The chain is built from TRBV30 and TRBJ2-5; no firm D call. The V gene's germline CDR1 is GTSNPN and CDR2 SVGIG (reference sequence). V was pared by 0 bases and J by 2 bases, with 13 bases between. The CDR3 sequence is 15 residues long. CDR3 nucleotide sequence: TGTGCCTGGAGTGTACTTGGTCTGCCACAAGAGACCCAGTACTTC. Protein product: CAWSVLGLPQETQYF.

This chain links TRBV11-2 with TRBJ2-7; possibly TRBD1 for D (6 bases). Trimming shortened V by 1 base and J by 2 bases, and 15 bases separated the two germline ends. CDR3 length: 16 residues. Germline V gene data show CDR1 as SGHAT and CDR2 as FQNNGV. The CDR3 is CASSLGLSGQTYEQYF. The DNA of the CDR3 is TGTGCCAGCAGCTTAGGGCTTTCGGGACAAACCTACGAGCAGTACTTC.